These T cell receptor beta chains were read from a single sample in a study of T-cell reconstitution after alpha-beta-depleted transplantation in children. TCRdb re-derived calls from the PCR reads in MiXCR, one entry per CDR3 protein. The sample carries just over 950,000 distinct CDR3 sequences, roughly 29% recorded once. The sequenced sample was PBMCs, mostly from graft donor cells, obtained 360 days after TCRalphabeta/CD19-depleted stem cell transplant. Receptors originate from a boy in the first two years of life who had a stem cell transplant for SCID, so the T cells may come from the graft donor. CDR3s include the opening cysteine and the closing phenylalanine or tryptophan. D genes are given only for firm matches. Not all rows give a size; the values are once, few, many and, for expanded clones, a class.

J gene,clone size,D gene,V gene,CDR3 protein,CDR3 DNA
TRBJ2-7,many,.,TRBV12-3/TRBV12-4,CASSLMEEQYF,TGTGCCAGCAGTTTAATGGAAGAGCAGTACTTC
TRBJ1-6,many,TRBD1,TRBV20-1,CSATSGQVLGSPLHF,TGCAGTGCAACTTCTGGACAGGTTCTTGGTTCACCCCTCCACTTT
TRBJ2-3,few,.,TRBV4-2,CASSQTGGGSPETDTQYF,TGTGCCAGCAGCCAAACTGGTGGGGGCAGCCCCGAAACAGATACGCAGTATTTT
TRBJ2-1,many,.,TRBV12-3/TRBV12-4,CASSPRRDLSYNEQFF,TGTGCCAGCAGCCCTAGGCGTGACCTCTCCTACAATGAGCAGTTCTTC
TRBJ1-1,.,.,TRBV5-1,CASSRGGLNTEAFF,TGCGCCAGCAGTCGCGGAGGGTTGAACACTGAAGCTTTCTTT
TRBJ2-2,few,.,TRBV5-1,CASRPVRGLAITGELFF,TGCGCCAGCCGACCGGTGAGAGGACTGGCGATCACCGGGGAGCTGTTTTTT
TRBJ2-1,.,TRBD1,TRBV5-1,CASSSTAGTGVGEQFF,TGCGCCAGCAGCTCCACAGCCGGGACAGGGGTTGGTGAGCAGTTCTTC
TRBJ2-5,few,TRBD2,TRBV4-3,CASSQGGTSGDQETQYF,TGCGCCAGCAGCCAGGGGGGAACTAGCGGGGACCAAGAGACCCAGTACTTC
TRBJ2-3,few,TRBD2,TRBV20-1,CSASVKRGVTDTQYF,TGCAGTGCTAGTGTGAAGCGGGGGGTCACAGATACGCAGTATTTT
TRBJ1-5,few,TRBD1,TRBV28,CAAREGTADNQPQHF,TGTGCCGCACGCGAGGGGACAGCCGACAATCAGCCCCAGCATTTT
TRBJ2-3,.,.,TRBV6-1,CASSFGTLLTDTQYF,TGTGCCAGCAGCTTTGGGACTCTCCTCACAGATACGCAGTATTTT
TRBJ2-1,.,.,TRBV20-1,CSAIPERNEQFF,TGCAGTGCTATCCCGGAGAGGAATGAGCAGTTCTTC
TRBJ2-3,few,TRBD1,TRBV27,CASTRDRVSTDTQYF,TGTGCCAGCACCCGGGACAGGGTTAGCACAGATACGCAGTATTTT
TRBJ2-1,.,TRBD2,TRBV10-2,CASRATSGGAGRQFF,TGCGCCAGCAGGGCCACTAGCGGGGGGGCAGGGAGGCAGTTCTTC
TRBJ2-1,few,.,TRBV4-1,CASSQVPTPGDEQFF,TGCGCCAGCAGCCAAGTACCCACTCCTGGGGATGAGCAGTTCTTC
TRBJ1-2,.,TRBD1,TRBV12-3/TRBV12-4,CASSLTGKNGYTF,TGTGCCAGCAGTCTGACAGGGAAAAATGGCTACACCTTC
TRBJ2-7,.,TRBD2,TRBV27,CASSLVVRGALYEQYF,TGTGCCAGCAGTTTAGTCGTGCGGGGGGCGTTATACGAGCAGTACTTC
TRBJ2-5,few,.,TRBV11-2,CASSTYGPERETQYF,TGTGCCAGCAGCACCTATGGCCCCGAACGGGAGACCCAGTACTTC